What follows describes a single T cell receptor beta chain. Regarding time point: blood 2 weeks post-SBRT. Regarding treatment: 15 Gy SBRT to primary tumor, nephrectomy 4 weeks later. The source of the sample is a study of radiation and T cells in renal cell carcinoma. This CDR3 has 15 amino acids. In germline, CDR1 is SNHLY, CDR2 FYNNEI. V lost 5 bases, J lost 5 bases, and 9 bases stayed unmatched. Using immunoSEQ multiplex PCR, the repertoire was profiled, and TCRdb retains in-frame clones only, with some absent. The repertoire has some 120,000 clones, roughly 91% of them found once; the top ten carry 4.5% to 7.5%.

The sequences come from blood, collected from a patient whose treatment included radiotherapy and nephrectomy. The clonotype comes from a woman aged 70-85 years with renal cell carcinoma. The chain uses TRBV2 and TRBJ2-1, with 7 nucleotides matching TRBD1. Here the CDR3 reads CASSPTGRQDNEQFF. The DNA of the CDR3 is TGTGCCAGCAGTCCGACAGGGCGACAGGACAATGAGCAGTTCTTC.